This TCR beta chain stems from a study of cytomegalovirus exposure and HLA in healthy donors. Details on this clone: Antigen specificity is unknown.

Study results and limitations: Indistinguishability led to the exclusion of some V segments, TRBV6-2 and TRBV6-3 included.

Germline values: CDR1 SGHRS, CDR2 YFSETQ. The CDR3 contains 17 residues. PCR employed 60 Vbeta and 13 Jbeta primers. Sequencing used immunoSEQ multiplex PCR; TCRdb keeps in-frame clones, though not all of them. The sample includes fewer than 250,000 clones, around 85% seen only once; the top ten take around 1.2%. This sequence originates from a human donor in good health. Sequencing was performed on PBMCs. The V call is TRBV5-1, the J call TRBJ2-5; 7 nucleotides agree with TRBD1. The assigned J gene may be wrong: the sequence end matches TRBJ2-7 better. As DNA, the CDR3 is TGCGCCAGCAGCTTGGCTACGGGGACAGCCACTTCCTACGAGCAGTACTTC. As protein: CASSLATGTATSYEQYF.